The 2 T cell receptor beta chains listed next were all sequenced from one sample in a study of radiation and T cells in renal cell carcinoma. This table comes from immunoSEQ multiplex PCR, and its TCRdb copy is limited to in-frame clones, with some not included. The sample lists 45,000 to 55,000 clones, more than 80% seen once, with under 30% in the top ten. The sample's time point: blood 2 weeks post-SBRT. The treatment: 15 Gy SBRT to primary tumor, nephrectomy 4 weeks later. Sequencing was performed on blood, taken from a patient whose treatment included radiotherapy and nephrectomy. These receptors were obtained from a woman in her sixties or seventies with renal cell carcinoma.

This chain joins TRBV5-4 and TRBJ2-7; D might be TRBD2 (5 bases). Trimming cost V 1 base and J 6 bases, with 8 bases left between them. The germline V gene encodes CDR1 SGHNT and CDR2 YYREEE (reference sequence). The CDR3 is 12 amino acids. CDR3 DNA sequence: TGTGCCAGCAGCTTGTTTCGGGGCGAGCAGTACTTC. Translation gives CASSLFRGEQYF.

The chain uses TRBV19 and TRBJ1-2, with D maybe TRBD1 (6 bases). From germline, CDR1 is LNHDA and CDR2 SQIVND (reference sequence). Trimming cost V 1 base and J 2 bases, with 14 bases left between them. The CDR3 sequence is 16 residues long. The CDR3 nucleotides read TGTGCCAGTAGTATAGCCGTCCCTACAGGGAACTATGGCTACACCTTC. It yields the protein CASSIAVPTGNYGYTF.